This note documents a single T cell receptor (beta chain) sequence. In chemo-refractory metastatic non-small-cell lung cancer, patients got ipilimumab CTLA-4 blockade together with focal radiation. The sample originates from a study of radiotherapy plus CTLA-4 blockade in lung cancer. The method was immunoSEQ multiplex PCR; TCRdb's version includes in-frame clones alone and lacks a portion of them. This table holds more than 100,000 clones, 85% to 90% found once. Germline CDR1 is KGHSH and CDR2 is LQKENI. The CDR3 loop spans 16 amino acids. Trimming removed 6 bases from V and 4 bases from J, with 22 bases in between.

The TCR originated in a human donor with non-small cell lung cancer that progressed on radiotherapy plus ipilimumab. The specimen was peripheral blood, collected from a patient treated with radiotherapy plus ipilimumab. The V call is TRBV18, the J call TRBJ2-7, with D possibly matching TRBD2 (8 bases). The CDR3 DNA is TGTGCCAGCTCTATCCTCGGGGGGGACAGAGCATACGAGCAGTACTTC. It yields the protein CASSILGGDRAYEQYF.